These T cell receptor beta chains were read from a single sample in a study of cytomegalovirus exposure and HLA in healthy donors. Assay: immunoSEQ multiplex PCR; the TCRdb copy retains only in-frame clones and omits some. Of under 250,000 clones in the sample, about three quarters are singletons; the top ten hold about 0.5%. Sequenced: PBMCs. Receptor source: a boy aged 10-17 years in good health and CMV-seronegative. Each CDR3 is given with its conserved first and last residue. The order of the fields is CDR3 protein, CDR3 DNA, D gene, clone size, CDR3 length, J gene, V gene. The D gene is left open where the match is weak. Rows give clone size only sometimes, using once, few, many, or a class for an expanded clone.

CDR3aa: CAWDREDTEAFF
CDR3nt: TGTGCCTGGGACAGGGAGGACACTGAAGCTTTCTTT
d_gene: TRBD1
abundance: -
len: 12
j_gene: TRBJ1-1
v_gene: TRBV30

CDR3aa: CAISDSETQYF
CDR3nt: TGTGCCATCAGTGATTCGGAGACCCAGTACTTC
d_gene: -
abundance: few
len: 11
j_gene: TRBJ2-5
v_gene: TRBV10-3

CDR3aa: CASSERVGGGLTADTQYF
CDR3nt: TGTGCCAGCAGTGAACGCGTAGGGGGCGGCCTTACCGCAGATACGCAGTATTTT
d_gene: TRBD1
abundance: -
len: 18
j_gene: TRBJ2-3
v_gene: TRBV6-4

CDR3aa: CASGWTGNTEAFF
CDR3nt: TGTGCCAGCGGTTGGACAGGGAACACTGAAGCTTTCTTT
d_gene: TRBD1
abundance: once
len: 13
j_gene: TRBJ1-1
v_gene: TRBV27

CDR3aa: CASSLLGRGRSQYF
CDR3nt: TGTGCCAGCAGCTTGTTAGGGCGGGGGAGATCGCAGTATTTT
d_gene: TRBD2
abundance: -
len: 14
j_gene: TRBJ2-3
v_gene: TRBV5-6

CDR3aa: CASSSTGAVYEQYF
CDR3nt: TGTGCCAGCTCTTCGACAGGCGCGGTCTACGAGCAGTACTTC
d_gene: -
abundance: -
len: 14
j_gene: TRBJ2-7
v_gene: TRBV18

CDR3aa: CSVVGGQGDPYEQYF
CDR3nt: TGCAGCGTCGTAGGGGGACAGGGGGACCCCTACGAGCAGTACTTC
d_gene: TRBD1
abundance: -
len: 15
j_gene: TRBJ2-7
v_gene: TRBV29-1

CDR3aa: CASSLQGGNTEAFF
CDR3nt: TGTGCCAGCAGCCTACAGGGGGGGAACACTGAAGCTTTCTTT
d_gene: TRBD1
abundance: once
len: 14
j_gene: TRBJ1-1
v_gene: TRBV7-3

CDR3aa: CASSGRAGGQETQYF
CDR3nt: TGTGCCAGTAGTGGACGAGCGGGAGGCCAAGAGACCCAGTACTTC
d_gene: TRBD2
abundance: -
len: 15
j_gene: TRBJ2-5
v_gene: TRBV19

CDR3aa: CASSEGAHQPQHF
CDR3nt: TGTGCCAGCAGTGAGGGGGCGCATCAGCCCCAGCATTTT
d_gene: -
abundance: -
len: 13
j_gene: TRBJ1-5
v_gene: TRBV6-4

CDR3aa: CASSEPQGSYEQYF
CDR3nt: TGTGCCAGCAGTGAACCACAGGGATCCTACGAGCAGTACTTC
d_gene: -
abundance: -
len: 14
j_gene: TRBJ2-7
v_gene: TRBV6-1

CDR3aa: CASSISVQETQYF
CDR3nt: TGTGCCAGTAGTATTTCAGTCCAAGAGACCCAGTACTTC
d_gene: -
abundance: -
len: 13
j_gene: TRBJ2-5
v_gene: TRBV19

CDR3aa: CASSQAYRGRDEQFF
CDR3nt: TGTGCCAGCAGCCAGGCGTACAGGGGACGGGATGAGCAGTTCTTC
d_gene: TRBD1
abundance: -
len: 15
j_gene: TRBJ2-1
v_gene: TRBV11-2

CDR3aa: CASRLIGGLSYGYTF
CDR3nt: TGTGCCTCCCGCTTAATCGGGGGGCTGAGCTATGGCTACACCTTC
d_gene: -
abundance: few
len: 15
j_gene: TRBJ1-2
v_gene: TRBV7-9

CDR3aa: CASSDQGKGYEQYF
CDR3nt: TGTGCCAGCAGTGATCAGGGAAAAGGCTACGAGCAGTACTTC
d_gene: -
abundance: -
len: 14
j_gene: TRBJ2-7
v_gene: TRBV2

CDR3aa: CASRTVGDQPQHF
CDR3nt: TGCGCCAGCAGGACAGTTGGGGATCAGCCCCAGCATTTT
d_gene: -
abundance: -
len: 13
j_gene: TRBJ1-5
v_gene: TRBV10-2

CDR3aa: CASSQDPGGPMEYEQYF
CDR3nt: TGTGCCAGCAGCCAAGACCCGGGAGGGCCCATGGAGTACGAGCAGTACTTC
d_gene: TRBD2
abundance: -
len: 17
j_gene: TRBJ2-7
v_gene: TRBV4-2

CDR3aa: CATPAGQQVNTEAFF
CDR3nt: TGTGCCACTCCGGCGGGACAGCAGGTAAACACTGAAGCTTTCTTT
d_gene: TRBD1
abundance: -
len: 15
j_gene: TRBJ1-1
v_gene: TRBV7-9

CDR3aa: CSFQGLAGELFF
CDR3nt: TGCAGCTTCCAAGGACTAGCCGGGGAGCTGTTTTTT
d_gene: TRBD2
abundance: -
len: 12
j_gene: TRBJ2-2
v_gene: TRBV29-1

CDR3aa: CASSSGGITEAFF
CDR3nt: TGCGCCAGCAGCTCTGGGGGGATCACTGAAGCTTTCTTT
d_gene: -
abundance: -
len: 13
j_gene: TRBJ1-1
v_gene: TRBV5-1

CDR3aa: CASSGVVGENTGELFF
CDR3nt: TGTGCCAGCAGTGGGGTGGTCGGGGAGAACACCGGGGAGCTGTTTTTT
d_gene: -
abundance: -
len: 16
j_gene: TRBJ2-2
v_gene: TRBV25-1

CDR3aa: CASSLARSGANVLTF
CDR3nt: TGTGCCAGCAGCTTGGCTCGCTCTGGGGCCAACGTCCTGACTTTC
d_gene: -
abundance: -
len: 15
j_gene: TRBJ2-6
v_gene: TRBV11-3